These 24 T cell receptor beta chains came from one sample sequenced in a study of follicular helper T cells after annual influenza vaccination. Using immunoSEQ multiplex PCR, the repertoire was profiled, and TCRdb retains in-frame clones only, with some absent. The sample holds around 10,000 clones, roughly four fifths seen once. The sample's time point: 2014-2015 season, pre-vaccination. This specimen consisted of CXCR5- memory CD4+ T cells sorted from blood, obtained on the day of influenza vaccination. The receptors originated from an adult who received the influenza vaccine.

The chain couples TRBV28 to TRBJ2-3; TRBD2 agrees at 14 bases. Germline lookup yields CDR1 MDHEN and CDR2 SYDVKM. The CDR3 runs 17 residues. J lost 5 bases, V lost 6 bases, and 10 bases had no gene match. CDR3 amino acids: CASSYPGLAGVGDTQYF. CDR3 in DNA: TGTGCCAGCAGCTACCCGGGACTAGCGGGAGTCGGAGATACGCAGTATTTT.

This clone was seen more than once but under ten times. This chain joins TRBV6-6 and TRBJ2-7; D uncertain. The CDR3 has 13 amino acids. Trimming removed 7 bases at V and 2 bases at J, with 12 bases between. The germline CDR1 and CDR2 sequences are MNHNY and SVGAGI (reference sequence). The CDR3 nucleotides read TGTGCCAGCACCCTCGGTGTGGCCTACGAGCAGTACTTC. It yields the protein CASTLGVAYEQYF.

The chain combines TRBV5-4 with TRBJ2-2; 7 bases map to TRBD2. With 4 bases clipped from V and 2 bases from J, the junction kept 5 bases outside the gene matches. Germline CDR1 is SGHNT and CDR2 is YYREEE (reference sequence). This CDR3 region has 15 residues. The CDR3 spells CASSAAGLNTGELFF. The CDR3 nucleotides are TGTGCCAGCAGCGCTGCGGGACTAAACACCGGGGAGCTGTTTTTT.

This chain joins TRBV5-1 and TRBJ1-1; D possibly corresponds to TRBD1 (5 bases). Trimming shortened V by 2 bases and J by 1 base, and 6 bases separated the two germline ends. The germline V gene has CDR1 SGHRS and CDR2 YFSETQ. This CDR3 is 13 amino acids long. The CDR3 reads CASSLQENTEAFF. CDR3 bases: TGCGCCAGCAGCTTACAGGAGAACACTGAAGCTTTCTTT.

The CDR3 DNA sequence: TGTGCCTGGACGACCCCTCTCGGGGGCTGGGGTGAAGAGCAGTACTTC. Its protein is CAWTTPLGGWGEEQYF. The genes are TRBV30 and TRBJ2-7; D may be TRBD1 or TRBD2 (6 bases each). This CDR3 region has 16 residues. In germline, CDR1 is GTSNPN, CDR2 SVGIG (reference sequence). The V and J ends lost 4 bases and 7 bases respectively, with 26 bases between them.

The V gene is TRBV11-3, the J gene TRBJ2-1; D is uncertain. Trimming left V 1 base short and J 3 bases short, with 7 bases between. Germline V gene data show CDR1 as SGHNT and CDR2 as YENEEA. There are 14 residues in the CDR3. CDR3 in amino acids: CASSLGTIYNEQFF. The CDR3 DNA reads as TGTGCCAGCAGCTTAGGTACAATCTACAATGAGCAGTTCTTC.

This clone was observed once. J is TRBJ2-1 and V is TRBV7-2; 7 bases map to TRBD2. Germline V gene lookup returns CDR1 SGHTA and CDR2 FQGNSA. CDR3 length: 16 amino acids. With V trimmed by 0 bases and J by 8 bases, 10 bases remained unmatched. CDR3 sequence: CASSLAYPREGHEQFF. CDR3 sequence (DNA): TGTGCCAGCAGCTTAGCATACCCCAGGGAGGGTCATGAGCAGTTCTTC. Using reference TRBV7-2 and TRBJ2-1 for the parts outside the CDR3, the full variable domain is GAGVSQSPSNKVTEKGKDVELRCDPISGHTALYWYRQSLGQGLEFLIYFQGNSAPDKSGLPSDRFSAERTGGSVSTLTIQRTQQEDSAVYLCASSLAYPREGHEQFFGPGTRLTVL.

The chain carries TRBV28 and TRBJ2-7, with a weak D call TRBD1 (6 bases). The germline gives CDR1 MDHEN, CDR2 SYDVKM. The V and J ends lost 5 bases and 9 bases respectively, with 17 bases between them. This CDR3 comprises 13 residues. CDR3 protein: CASSANRVGAQYF. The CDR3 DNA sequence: TGTGCCAGCAGTGCCAACAGGGTCGGGGCGCAGTACTTC. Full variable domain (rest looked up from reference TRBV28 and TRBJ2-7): DVKVTQSSRYLVKRTGEKVFLECVQDMDHENMFWYRQDPGLGLRLIYFSYDVKMKEKGDIPEGYSVSREKKERFSLILESASTNQTSMYLCASSANRVGAQYFGPGTRLTVT.

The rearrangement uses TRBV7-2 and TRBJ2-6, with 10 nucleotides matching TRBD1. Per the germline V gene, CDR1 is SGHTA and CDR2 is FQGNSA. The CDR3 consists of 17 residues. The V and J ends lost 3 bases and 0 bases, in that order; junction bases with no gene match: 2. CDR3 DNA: TGTGCCAGCAGCTTGACAGGGGGCCCCTCTGGGGCCAACGTCCTGACTTTC. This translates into CASSLTGGPSGANVLTF. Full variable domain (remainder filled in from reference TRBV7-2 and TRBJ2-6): GAGVSQSPSNKVTEKGKDVELRCDPISGHTALYWYRQSLGQGLEFLIYFQGNSAPDKSGLPSDRFSAERTGGSVSTLTIQRTQQEDSAVYLCASSLTGGPSGANVLTFGAGSRLTVL.

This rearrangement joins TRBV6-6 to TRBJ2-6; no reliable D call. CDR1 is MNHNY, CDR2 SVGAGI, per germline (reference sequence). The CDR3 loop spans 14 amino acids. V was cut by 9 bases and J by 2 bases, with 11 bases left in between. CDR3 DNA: TGTGCCAGTCAAGGCAATGCTGGGGCCAACGTCCTGACTTTC. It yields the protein CASQGNAGANVLTF.

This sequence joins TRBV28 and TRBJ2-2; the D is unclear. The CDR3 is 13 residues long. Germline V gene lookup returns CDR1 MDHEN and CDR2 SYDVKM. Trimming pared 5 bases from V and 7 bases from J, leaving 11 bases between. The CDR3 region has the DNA TGTGCCAGCAGTCCGCTAGTTCTCGGGGAGCTGTTTTTT. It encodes CASSPLVLGELFF.

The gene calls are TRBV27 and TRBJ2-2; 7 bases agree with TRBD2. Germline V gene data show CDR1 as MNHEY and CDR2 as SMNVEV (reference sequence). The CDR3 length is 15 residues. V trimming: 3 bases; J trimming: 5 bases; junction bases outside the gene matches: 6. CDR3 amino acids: CASSFAGDVTGELFF. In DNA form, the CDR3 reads TGTGCCAGCAGTTTCGCGGGAGACGTTACCGGGGAGCTGTTTTTT.

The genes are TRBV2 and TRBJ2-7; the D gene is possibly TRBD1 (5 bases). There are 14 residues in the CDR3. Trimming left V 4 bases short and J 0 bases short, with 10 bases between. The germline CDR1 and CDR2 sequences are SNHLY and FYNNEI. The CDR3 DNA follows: TGTGCCAGCAGTGCTCAGGACAACTCCTACGAGCAGTACTTC. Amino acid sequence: CASSAQDNSYEQYF.

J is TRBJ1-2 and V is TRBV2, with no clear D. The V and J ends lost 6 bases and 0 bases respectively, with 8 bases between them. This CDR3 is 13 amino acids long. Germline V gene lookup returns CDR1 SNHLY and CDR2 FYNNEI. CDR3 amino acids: CASRGTANYGYTF. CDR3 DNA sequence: TGTGCCAGCAGGGGTACAGCTAACTATGGCTACACCTTC.

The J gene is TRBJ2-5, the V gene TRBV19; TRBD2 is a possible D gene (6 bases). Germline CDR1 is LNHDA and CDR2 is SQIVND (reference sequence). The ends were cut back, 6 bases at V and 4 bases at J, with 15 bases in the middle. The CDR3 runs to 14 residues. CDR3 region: CASRPGVGVETQYF. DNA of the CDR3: TGTGCCAGTAGGCCGGGAGTAGGGGTAGAGACCCAGTACTTC.

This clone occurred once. The CDR3 loop is CASSVAQGRATGELFF. CDR3 sequence (DNA): TGTGCCAGCAGCGTAGCTCAGGGGCGCGCCACCGGGGAGCTGTTTTTT. This chain uses TRBV9 with TRBJ2-2, with TRBD1 as a possible D gene (6 bases). This CDR3 is 16 amino acids long. The ends were cut back, 0 bases at V and 4 bases at J, with 13 bases in the middle. Per the germline V gene, CDR1 is SGDLS and CDR2 is YYNGEE.

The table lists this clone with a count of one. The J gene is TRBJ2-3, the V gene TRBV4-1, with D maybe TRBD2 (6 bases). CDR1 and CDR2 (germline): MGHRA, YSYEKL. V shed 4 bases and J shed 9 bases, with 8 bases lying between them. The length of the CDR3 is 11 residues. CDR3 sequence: CASSLEGTQYF. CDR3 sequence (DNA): TGCGCCAGCAGCCTGGAGGGAACGCAGTATTTT.

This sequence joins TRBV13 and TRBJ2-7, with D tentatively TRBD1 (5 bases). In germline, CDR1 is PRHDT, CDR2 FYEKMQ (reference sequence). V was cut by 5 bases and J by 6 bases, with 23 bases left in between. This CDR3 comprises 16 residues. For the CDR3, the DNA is TGTGCCAGCAGCCAAGGGGTCCCTCTGGGTACCACCGAGCAGTACTTC. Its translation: CASSQGVPLGTTEQYF.

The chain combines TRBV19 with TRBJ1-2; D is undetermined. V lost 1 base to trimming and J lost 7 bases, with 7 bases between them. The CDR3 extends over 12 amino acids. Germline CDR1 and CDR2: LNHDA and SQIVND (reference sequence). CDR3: CASSIGEAGYTF. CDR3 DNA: TGTGCCAGTAGTATAGGGGAGGCTGGCTACACCTTC.

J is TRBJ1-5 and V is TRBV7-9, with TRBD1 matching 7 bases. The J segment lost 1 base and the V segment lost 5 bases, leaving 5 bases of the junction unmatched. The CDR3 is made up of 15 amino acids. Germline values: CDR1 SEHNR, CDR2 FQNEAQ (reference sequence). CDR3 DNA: TGTGCCAGCAGCGCTACAGGGGACAGCAATCAGCCCCAGCATTTT. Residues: CASSATGDSNQPQHF.

The CDR3 coding sequence is TGTGCCAGCAAAATGTGGGGACAGGGTAGGGAAAAACTGTTTTTT. The encoded protein is CASKMWGQGREKLFF. The chain couples TRBV27 to TRBJ1-4, with 9 positions matching TRBD1. V was pared by 7 bases and J by 8 bases, with 11 bases of the junction left unmatched. The germline V gene encodes CDR1 MNHEY and CDR2 SMNVEV (reference sequence). The CDR3 loop spans 15 amino acids.

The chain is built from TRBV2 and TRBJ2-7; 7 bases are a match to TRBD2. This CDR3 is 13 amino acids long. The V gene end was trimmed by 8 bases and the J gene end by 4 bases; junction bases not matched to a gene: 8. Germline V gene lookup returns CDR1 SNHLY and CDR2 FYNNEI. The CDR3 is CASGRAGQYEQYF. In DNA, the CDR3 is TGTGCCAGCGGTAGAGCGGGGCAATACGAGCAGTACTTC.

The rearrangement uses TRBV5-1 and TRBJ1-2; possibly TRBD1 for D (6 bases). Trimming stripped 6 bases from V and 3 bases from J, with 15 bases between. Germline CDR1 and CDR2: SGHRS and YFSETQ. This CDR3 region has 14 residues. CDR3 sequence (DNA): TGCGCCAGCACCCTGGGGGGGCGCGACTATGGCTACACCTTC. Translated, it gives CASTLGGRDYGYTF. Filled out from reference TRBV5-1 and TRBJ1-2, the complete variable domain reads KAGVTQTPRYLIKTRGQQVTLSCSPISGHRSVSWYQQTPGQGLQFLFEYFSETQRNKGNFPGRFSGRQFSNSRSEMNVSTLELGDSALYLCASTLGGRDYGYTFGSGTRLTVV.

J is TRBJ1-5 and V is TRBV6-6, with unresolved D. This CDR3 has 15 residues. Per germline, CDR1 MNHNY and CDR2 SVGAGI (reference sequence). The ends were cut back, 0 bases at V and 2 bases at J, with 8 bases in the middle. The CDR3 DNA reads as TGTGCCAGCAGTTACTCACAGACGGGCAATCAGCCCCAGCATTTT. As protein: CASSYSQTGNQPQHF.